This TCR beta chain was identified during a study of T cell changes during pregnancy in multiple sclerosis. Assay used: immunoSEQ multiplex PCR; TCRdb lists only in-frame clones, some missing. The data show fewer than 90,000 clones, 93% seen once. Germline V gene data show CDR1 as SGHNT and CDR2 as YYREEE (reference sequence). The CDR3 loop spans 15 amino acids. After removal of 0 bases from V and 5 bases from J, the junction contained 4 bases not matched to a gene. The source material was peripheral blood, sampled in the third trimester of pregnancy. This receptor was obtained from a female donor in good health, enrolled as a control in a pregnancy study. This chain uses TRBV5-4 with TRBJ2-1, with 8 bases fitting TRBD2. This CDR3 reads CASSLAGLVNNEQFF. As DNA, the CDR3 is TGTGCCAGCAGCTTGGCGGGACTAGTAAACAATGAGCAGTTCTTC.